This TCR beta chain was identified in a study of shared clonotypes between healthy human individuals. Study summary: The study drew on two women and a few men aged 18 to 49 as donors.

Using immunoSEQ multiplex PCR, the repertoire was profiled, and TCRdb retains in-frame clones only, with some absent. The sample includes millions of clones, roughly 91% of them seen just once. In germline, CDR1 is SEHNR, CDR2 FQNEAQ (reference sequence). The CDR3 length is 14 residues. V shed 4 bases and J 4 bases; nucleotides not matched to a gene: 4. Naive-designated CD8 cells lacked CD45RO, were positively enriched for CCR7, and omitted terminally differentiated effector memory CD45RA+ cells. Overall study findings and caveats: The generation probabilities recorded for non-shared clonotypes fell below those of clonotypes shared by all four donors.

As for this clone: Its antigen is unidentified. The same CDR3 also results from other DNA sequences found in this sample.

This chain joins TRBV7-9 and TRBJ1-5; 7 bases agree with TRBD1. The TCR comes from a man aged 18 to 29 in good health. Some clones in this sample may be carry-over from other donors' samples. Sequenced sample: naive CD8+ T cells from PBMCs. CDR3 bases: TGTGCCAGCAGCTCGGGACAGATTAATCAGCCCCAGCATTTT. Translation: CASSSGQINQPQHF.